Below, 21 T cell receptor beta chains from the same sample are listed, as sequenced in a study of CD8 T cells in Susac syndrome. Reverse transcription used roughly 0.45 to 1 ug RNA and random hexamers. TCRdb processed the immunoSEQ multiplex PCR reads anew with MiXCR; each CDR3 protein has one entry. The table has more than 95,000 distinct CDR3 sequences, just under 95% seen once. Sequences were obtained from CD4+ T cells from PBMCs. All receptors derive from a human donor in good health.

The chain recombines TRBV19 with TRBJ1-1, with D possibly matching TRBD1 (5 bases). V lost 7 bases to trimming and J lost 6 bases, with 18 bases between them. This CDR3 is built from 14 residues. Germline CDR1 LNHDA, CDR2 SQIVND (reference sequence). CDR3 nucleotides: TGTGCCAGTACCCCTAGTCCAGGGAGGGCTGAAGCTTTCTTT. Its translation is CASTPSPGRAEAFF.

The chain recombines TRBV19 with TRBJ1-2; 7 nucleotides match TRBD1. V shed 10 bases and J 0 bases; nucleotides not matched to a gene: 8. Looked up from germline, CDR1 is LNHDA and CDR2 is SQIVND (reference sequence). The CDR3 has 14 amino acids. CDR3 region: CATRRDRPNYGYTF. CDR3 in DNA: TGTGCCACTAGACGGGACAGACCTAACTATGGCTACACCTTC.

The chain recombines TRBV30 with TRBJ1-1; D may be TRBD1 (5 bases). Germline CDR1 is GTSNPN and CDR2 is SVGIG (reference sequence). The V gene lost 1 base and the J gene lost 4 bases, with 10 bases spanning the gap. This CDR3 contains 13 residues. CDR3 coding DNA: TGTGCCTGGAGTGAGGGGACGAGCACTGAAGCTTTCTTT. Its protein product is CAWSEGTSTEAFF.

The rearrangement joins TRBV3-1 to TRBJ2-6, with D maybe TRBD1 (6 bases). Germline CDR1 and CDR2: LGHDT and YNNKEL (reference sequence). The CDR3 spans 15 residues. Trimming left V 4 bases short and J 4 bases short, with 11 bases between. The CDR3 spells CASSPRGPGANVLTF. For the CDR3, the DNA is TGTGCCAGCAGCCCCAGGGGTCCAGGGGCCAACGTCCTGACTTTC.

The rearrangement links TRBV12-3 or TRBV12-4 to TRBJ1-1; D unresolved. The germline V and J ends were trimmed by 3 bases and 5 bases, with 16 bases remaining between them. This CDR3 spans 15 amino acids. CDR3 nucleotide sequence: TGTGCCAGCAGTTTGAGTGCGGGTAACGAGACTGAAGCTTTCTTT. This codes for CASSLSAGNETEAFF.

This sequence joins TRBV6-5 and TRBJ2-1; TRBD2 agrees at 13 bases. The trim removed 6 bases at V and 7 bases at J, leaving 18 bases unmatched. Germline V gene data show CDR1 as MNHEY and CDR2 as SVGAGI. The CDR3 has 19 amino acids. The CDR3 spells CASRLPFTGTSGIWNEQFF. CDR3 DNA sequence: TGTGCCAGCAGGTTACCTTTTACTGGGACTAGCGGGATTTGGAATGAGCAGTTCTTC.

CDR3 sequence reads: CASSFDGSTDTQYF. The CDR3 DNA reads TGCGCCAGCAGCTTTGACGGTAGCACAGATACGCAGTATTTT. J is TRBJ2-3 and V is TRBV5-1; D ambiguous. The germline gives CDR1 SGHRS, CDR2 YFSETQ. The CDR3 contains 14 residues. V was pared by 2 bases and J by 0 bases, with 7 bases between.

The V call is TRBV29-1, the J call TRBJ1-5; the D gene is possibly TRBD1 (6 bases). The CDR3 totals 13 residues. CDR1 SQVTM and CDR2 ANQGSEA come from the germline V gene. The V and J ends lost 3 bases and 1 base respectively, with 7 bases between them. The DNA of the CDR3 is TGCAGCGTTGAGACAGGCAGCAATCAGCCCCAGCATTTT. Its translation is CSVETGSNQPQHF.

The V gene is TRBV30, the J gene TRBJ1-1; TRBD1 aligns across 10 bases. Germline CDR1 GTSNPN, CDR2 SVGIG (reference sequence). This CDR3 spans 14 amino acids. V trimming: 0 bases; J trimming: 7 bases; junction bases outside the gene matches: 5. DNA for the CDR3: TGTGCCTGGAGTGTAGGGACAGGGGCGAGTGAAGCTTTCTTT. Residues: CAWSVGTGASEAFF.

The rearrangement links TRBV7-9 to TRBJ2-4; 10 bases are a match to TRBD1. The CDR3 has 14 amino acids. Trimming cost V 6 bases and J 8 bases; bases outside gene matches: 7. Germline lookup yields CDR1 SEHNR and CDR2 FQNEAQ (reference sequence). In DNA form, the CDR3 reads TGTGCCAGCAGAAAGACAGGGGGCGAGGACATTCAGTACTTC. It translates to CASRKTGGEDIQYF.

J is TRBJ1-2 and V is TRBV15, with D unclear. CDR1 LNHNV and CDR2 YYDKDF come from the germline V gene (reference sequence). V dropped 0 bases and J dropped 8 bases, with 19 bases sitting between them. The CDR3 is 16 amino acids. The CDR3 sequence: CATSRDRTTMGSGYTF. DNA of the CDR3: TGTGCCACCAGCAGAGATCGAACCACTATGGGGTCGGGCTACACCTTC.

V gene TRBV23-1 combines with J gene TRBJ1-1; possible D gene TRBD1, 5 bases. TRBV23-1 is recorded as an ORF, its role being uncertain. This CDR3 is built from 15 residues. V was cut by 4 bases and J by 3 bases, with 15 bases left in between. The CDR3 coding sequence is TGCGCCAGCAGTCGGACTCTAGGGGAGGACACTGAAGCTTTCTTT. Encoded protein: CASSRTLGEDTEAFF.

This clonotype is a singleton in its sample. The junction does not match germline at one end; this may be a read error. The chain recombines TRBV20-1 with TRBJ1-1; D possibly corresponds to TRBD1 (5 bases). This CDR3 region has 14 residues. The germline V gene has CDR1 DFQATT and CDR2 SNEGSKA (reference sequence). CDR3 nucleotides: TGCAGAGCTATATGGGCCCGAGGGGACACTGAAGCTTTCTTT. It codes for CRAIWARGDTEAFF.

This sequence joins TRBV7-9 and TRBJ2-7, with TRBD2 matching 8 bases. V lost 8 bases to trimming and J lost 4 bases; unmatched junction nucleotides: 13. CDR3 length: 15 residues. Germline CDR1 SEHNR, CDR2 FQNEAQ (reference sequence). The CDR3 DNA is TGTGCCAGCGCCGGCGGGCGGGAGGATCTTTACGAGCAGTACTTC. Its protein is CASAGGREDLYEQYF.

The rearrangement links TRBV20-1 to TRBJ1-4; no reliable D call. Germline-derived CDR1 and CDR2 are DFQATT and SNEGSKA (reference sequence). V was trimmed by 7 bases and J by 2 bases, leaving 17 bases between them. CDR3 length equals 15 residues. CDR3 nucleotide sequence: TGCAGTGGAGGAGGAGGCGGGGAGACTAATGAAAAACTGTTTTTT. This gives the protein CSGGGGGETNEKLFF.

The chain carries TRBV5-1 and TRBJ1-2; a possible D gene is TRBD1 (6 bases). The V gene's germline CDR1 is SGHRS and CDR2 YFSETQ. The ends were cut back, 4 bases at V and 2 bases at J, with 15 bases in the middle. The CDR3 is 15 amino acids. The CDR3 DNA reads as TGCGCCAGCAGCAGATACCGGGACAACAACTATGGCTACACCTTC. Encoded protein: CASSRYRDNNYGYTF. The whole variable domain, remainder taken from reference TRBV5-1 and TRBJ1-2, is KAGVTQTPRYLIKTRGQQVTLSCSPISGHRSVSWYQQTPGQGLQFLFEYFSETQRNKGNFPGRFSGRQFSNSRSEMNVSTLELGDSALYLCASSRYRDNNYGYTFGSGTRLTVV.

The V call is TRBV6-1, the J call TRBJ2-2; TRBD2 matches at 7 bases. The CDR3 spans 17 residues. V was clipped by 6 bases and J by 2 bases; unmatched bases: 12. CDR1 is MNHNS and CDR2 is SASEGT in the germline V gene. In nucleotides, the CDR3 is TGTGCCAGCAGCCCACTAGGGCTAGCGGAAAACACCGGGGAGCTGTTTTTT. It yields the protein CASSPLGLAENTGELFF.

This chain uses TRBV7-2 with TRBJ2-5; no clear D. V was pared by 2 bases and J by 5 bases, with 9 bases between. CDR1 is SGHTA, CDR2 FQGNSA, per germline. CDR3 length: 13 amino acids. Written as DNA, the CDR3 is TGTGCCAGCAGCTTACCTAGTGCTGAGACCCAGTACTTC. As protein: CASSLPSAETQYF.

The chain links TRBV27 to TRBJ1-1; D possibly corresponds to TRBD1 (5 bases). This CDR3 spans 15 amino acids. V lost 0 bases and J 5 bases, leaving 13 bases between the germline ends. Germline V lookup: CDR1 MNHEY, CDR2 SMNVEV (reference sequence). CDR3 protein: CASSLSIGGETEAFF. The CDR3 DNA follows: TGTGCCAGCAGTTTATCGATTGGGGGAGAGACTGAAGCTTTCTTT.

The chain is built from TRBV7-8 and TRBJ2-1; no firm D call. The V end was cut by 7 bases, the J end by 4 bases, with 5 bases between. The germline CDR1 and CDR2 sequences are SGHVS and FQNEAQ. CDR3 length: 11 residues. Here the CDR3 reads CASTRYNEQFF. The CDR3 bases are TGTGCCAGCACCAGGTACAATGAGCAGTTCTTC.

The chain is built from TRBV23-1 and TRBJ1-4, with TRBD1 matching 9 bases. TRBV23-1 is known as an ORF, though its function is uncertain. The CDR3 runs 18 residues. V shed 5 bases, J shed 8 bases, and the junction held 18 bases outside the gene matches. CDR3 nucleotide sequence: TGCGCCAGCAGTAAAGCCGCCTTTTGGACAGGGGAACGCGAAAAACTGTTTTTT. Protein: CASSKAAFWTGEREKLFF.